This is a list of T cell receptor beta chains from one sample in a study. One entry per CDR3 protein, called by TCRdb with MiXCR from the RT-PCR reads. The profile shows about 700,000 distinct CDR3 sequences, approximately 15% of them singletons. Specimen: memory CD4+ T cells from blood. The receptors were gathered from a female donor in good health, serving as a healthy control. Each CDR3 is given with its conserved first and last residue. D genes are given only for firm matches. Some rows mark clone size as missing; the rest say once, few, many or name a class of expanded clone.

size: many; J: TRBJ2-3; D: .; V: TRBV6-1; DNA: TGTGCCAGCAGCGGCGGGCCCACAGATACGCAGTATTTT; CDR3: CASSGGPTDTQYF
size: many; J: TRBJ2-7; D: .; V: TRBV7-2; DNA: TGTGCCAGCACCCCCTCCAGGGGAACCTACGAGCAGTACTTC; CDR3: CASTPSRGTYEQYF
size: few; J: TRBJ2-7; D: TRBD2; V: TRBV15; DNA: TGTGCCACCAGCTCTTGGACTAGCGGGAACTACGAGCAGTACTTC; CDR3: CATSSWTSGNYEQYF
size: many; J: TRBJ2-7; D: TRBD2; V: TRBV27; DNA: TGTGCCAGCAGCCCACTAGCGTCCTCCTACGAGCAGTACTTC; CDR3: CASSPLASSYEQYF
size: .; J: TRBJ2-6; D: TRBD2; V: TRBV7-2; DNA: TGTGCCAGCAGCTTAGGTCCTAGCGGGGGAACTGGGGCCAACGTCCTGACTTTC; CDR3: CASSLGPSGGTGANVLTF
size: .; J: TRBJ2-1; D: .; V: TRBV6-5; DNA: TGTGCCAGCAGCAAAAACGACAGGTACAGCTCCTACAATGAGCAGTTCTTC; CDR3: CASSKNDRYSSYNEQFF
size: many; J: TRBJ2-7; D: TRBD2; V: TRBV27; DNA: TGTGCCAGCGAGCGCTGGGGGGGGTTTAGCTCCTACGAGCAGTACTTC; CDR3: CASERWGGFSSYEQYF
size: many; J: TRBJ2-4; D: .; V: TRBV20-1; DNA: TGCAGTGCTGGGGACCCGGACATCCTAGCCAAAAACATTCAGTACTTC; CDR3: CSAGDPDILAKNIQYF
size: few; J: TRBJ2-7; D: TRBD2; V: TRBV7-2; DNA: TGTGCCAGCAGCCCAGCTAGCGGGGATACCTACGAGCAGTACTTC; CDR3: CASSPASGDTYEQYF
size: .; J: TRBJ2-1; D: .; V: TRBV4-2; DNA: TGTGCCAGCAGCCAAGATGAGGCTTACAATGAGCAGTTCTTC; CDR3: CASSQDEAYNEQFF
size: .; J: TRBJ2-3; D: .; V: TRBV24-1; DNA: TGTGCCACCAGTGTTCCAGGGGATACGCAGTATTTT; CDR3: CATSVPGDTQYF
size: .; J: TRBJ1-1; D: .; V: TRBV18; DNA: TGTGCCAGCTCACCTCTCTTTTGGGTGAACACTGAAGCTTTCTTT; CDR3: CASSPLFWVNTEAFF
size: few; J: TRBJ2-1; D: .; V: TRBV4-2; DNA: TGTGCCAGCAGCCAGGACAGAGAATACAATGAGCAGTTCTTC; CDR3: CASSQDREYNEQFF
size: many; J: TRBJ2-7; D: TRBD2; V: TRBV20-1; DNA: TGCAGTGCCGATAGACTAGCGGGAATGTACGAGCAGTACTTC; CDR3: CSADRLAGMYEQYF
size: few; J: TRBJ2-7; D: .; V: TRBV6-5; DNA: TGTGCCAGCAGTTACTCGTACAGAAACACCTACGAGCAGTACTTC; CDR3: CASSYSYRNTYEQYF
size: .; J: TRBJ2-2; D: TRBD2; V: TRBV7-9; DNA: TGTGCCAGCAGCGTGACTAGCGCAAACACCGGGGAGCTGTTTTTT; CDR3: CASSVTSANTGELFF
size: many; J: TRBJ1-2; D: .; V: TRBV13; DNA: TGTGCCAGCAGCCCAACAGGGTGGCATGGCTACACCTTC; CDR3: CASSPTGWHGYTF
size: many; J: TRBJ2-1; D: .; V: TRBV7-3; DNA: TGTGCCAGCAGCTTAATGGTGGGGGCTGAGCAGTTCTTC; CDR3: CASSLMVGAEQFF
size: .; J: TRBJ2-3; D: .; V: TRBV10-3; DNA: TGTGCCATCAGTGGGACCATGGTTGGCGCTAGCACAGATACGCAGTATTTT; CDR3: CAISGTMVGASTDTQYF
size: many; J: TRBJ2-7; D: .; V: TRBV20-1; DNA: TGCAGTGCTGGCCCTGAAGGGAGTTACTACGAGCAGTACTTC; CDR3: CSAGPEGSYYEQYF
size: many; J: TRBJ1-3; D: .; V: TRBV4-1; DNA: TGCGCCAGCAGCCAAGGAGAGGGGATCGGGGCTGGAAACACCATATATTTT; CDR3: CASSQGEGIGAGNTIYF
size: .; J: TRBJ1-2; D: .; V: TRBV20-1; DNA: TGCAGTGCAGAACCGGGAAAGATCTATGGCTACACCTTC; CDR3: CSAEPGKIYGYTF
size: many; J: TRBJ2-3; D: .; V: TRBV20-1; DNA: TGCAGTGCTAATAGACAGGCTGGCGCAGATACGCAGTATTTT; CDR3: CSANRQAGADTQYF
size: few; J: TRBJ2-7; D: .; V: TRBV20-1; DNA: TGCAGTGCTAGAGGGCACAGGTTACCCTACGAGCAGTACTTC; CDR3: CSARGHRLPYEQYF
size: .; J: TRBJ2-7; D: .; V: TRBV12-3/TRBV12-4; DNA: TGTGCCAGCAGTTTTGGGCAGCGTACCTACGAGCAGTACTTC; CDR3: CASSFGQRTYEQYF
size: .; J: TRBJ2-7; D: .; V: TRBV3-1; DNA: TGTGCCAGCAGCCCGGGAGAGGTCGAGCAGTACTTC; CDR3: CASSPGEVEQYF
size: few; J: TRBJ1-4; D: .; V: TRBV6-5; DNA: TGTGCCAGCAGTCCCGGACAGAAGACAACTAATGAAAAACTGTTTTTT; CDR3: CASSPGQKTTNEKLFF
size: many; J: TRBJ2-5; D: TRBD2; V: TRBV7-2; DNA: TGTGCCAGCAGCCCGACTAGCGGCTTACAAGAGACCCAGTACTTC; CDR3: CASSPTSGLQETQYF
size: few; J: TRBJ1-2; D: .; V: TRBV27; DNA: TGTGCCAGCAGTGACACTTCCTATGGCTACACCTTC; CDR3: CASSDTSYGYTF
size: few; J: TRBJ1-4; D: .; V: TRBV10-3; DNA: TGTGCCATCAGTGAGTCGGCGGGGGTGGAGGAAAAACTGTTTTTT; CDR3: CAISESAGVEEKLFF
size: few; J: TRBJ2-1; D: .; V: TRBV11-2; DNA: TGTGCCAGCAGCGTAGACCCTCCCTCCTACAATGAGCAGTTCTTC; CDR3: CASSVDPPSYNEQFF
size: .; J: TRBJ2-1; D: .; V: TRBV28; DNA: TGTGCCAGCAGTTTGGGCGGGCCTAGCCTCTACAATGAGCAGTTCTTC; CDR3: CASSLGGPSLYNEQFF
size: few; J: TRBJ2-7; D: TRBD2; V: TRBV12-3/TRBV12-4; DNA: TGTGCCAGCAGTACGAGAGCGGGAGGGCCTCAAGAGCAGTACTTC; CDR3: CASSTRAGGPQEQYF
size: few; J: TRBJ1-5; D: TRBD1; V: TRBV3-1; DNA: TGTGCCAGCAGCCAGGGCCGGGACAGTTATAGCAATCAGCCCCAGCATTTT; CDR3: CASSQGRDSYSNQPQHF
size: .; J: TRBJ1-1; D: .; V: TRBV20-1; DNA: TGCAGCGGGGACTCCTTCACTGAAGCTTTCTTT; CDR3: CSGDSFTEAFF
size: few; J: TRBJ1-4; D: TRBD1; V: TRBV20-1; DNA: TGCAGTGCTAGAGATATTCGACAGGGTAATGAAAAACTGTTTTTT; CDR3: CSARDIRQGNEKLFF
size: .; J: TRBJ1-6; D: .; V: TRBV7-2; DNA: TGTGCCAGCAGCTTAGGCGGGGGCATCTGGACTTCACCCCTCCACTTT; CDR3: CASSLGGGIWTSPLHF
size: .; J: TRBJ1-2; D: .; V: TRBV7-9; DNA: TGTGCCAGCAGCCCCCGCGGGGGAGGCTATGGCTACACCTTC; CDR3: CASSPRGGGYGYTF
size: .; J: TRBJ1-5; D: .; V: TRBV6-1; DNA: TGTGCCAGCAGTGAGGTGAGGGGGAAACAGCCCCAGCATTTT; CDR3: CASSEVRGKQPQHF
size: .; J: TRBJ1-5; D: .; V: TRBV30; DNA: TGTGCCTGGAGTGTTGAAGGGAATCAGCCCCAGCATTTT; CDR3: CAWSVEGNQPQHF
size: few; J: TRBJ2-1; D: TRBD2; V: TRBV4-1; DNA: TGCGCCAGCAGCCAAGGGGTAGCGGGTTACAATGAGCAGTTCTTC; CDR3: CASSQGVAGYNEQFF
size: .; J: TRBJ1-5; D: .; V: TRBV20-1; DNA: TGCAGTGCTCCGGACGTTTCTAGCAATCAGCCCCAGCATTTT; CDR3: CSAPDVSSNQPQHF
size: many; J: TRBJ1-1; D: .; V: TRBV12-3/TRBV12-4; DNA: TGTGCCAGCACCCCAGGGTTCGGCACTGAAGCTTTCTTT; CDR3: CASTPGFGTEAFF
size: few; J: TRBJ2-5; D: .; V: TRBV7-9; DNA: TGTGCCAACAGCGACGCAGGGGAGACCCAGTACTTC; CDR3: CANSDAGETQYF
size: many; J: TRBJ2-7; D: TRBD2; V: TRBV7-6; DNA: TGTGCCAGCAGCCTAGGTGGTAGCGGGAGAATCTACGAGCAGTACTTC; CDR3: CASSLGGSGRIYEQYF
size: .; J: TRBJ2-7; D: TRBD2; V: TRBV9; DNA: TGTGCCAGCAGCGTAGAGGGAGGGGAAGGTCTGGTGGGGGAGCAGTACTTC; CDR3: CASSVEGGEGLVGEQYF
size: .; J: TRBJ1-2; D: .; V: TRBV6-1; DNA: TGTGCCAGCAGTGAAGGGTCTCAGGATAACTATGGCTACACCTTC; CDR3: CASSEGSQDNYGYTF
size: .; J: TRBJ2-7; D: TRBD1; V: TRBV7-2; DNA: TGTGCCAGCACCCCCCGGACAGGGTACGAGCAGTACTTC; CDR3: CASTPRTGYEQYF
size: few; J: TRBJ2-4; D: TRBD2; V: TRBV7-3; DNA: TGTGCCAGCAGCCCCTCGGGACTAGCGGGAGGAATTCAGTACTTC; CDR3: CASSPSGLAGGIQYF
size: .; J: TRBJ2-2; D: .; V: TRBV12-3/TRBV12-4; DNA: TGTGCCAGCAACCACTATAAAAACACCGGGGAGCTGTTTTTT; CDR3: CASNHYKNTGELFF
size: many; J: TRBJ1-1; D: .; V: TRBV27; DNA: TGTGCCAGCAGTTTGTTTATGAACACTGAAGCTTTCTTT; CDR3: CASSLFMNTEAFF